This TCR beta chain comes out of a study of cytomegalovirus exposure and HLA in healthy donors (TCRdb year 2017). About the study as a whole: In an earlier analysis of under 750 of the donors, approximately 300 Gb of sequence data and 117 million unique TCR beta sequences from roughly 200 million T cells were reported. An early release that covered fewer than 800 HLA-typed donors contained around 300 gigabases of sequencing data and around 85 million unique TCR sequences. Of the roughly 400 genotyped donors, 70% to 90% were placed in the genetic ancestry cluster associated with self-reported Caucasian donors. The study was designed to test whether signatures of past pathogen exposure could be identified by cataloging public T cell receptors. Using immunosequencing, the study profiled T cell repertoires from 500 to 800 subjects and related those repertoires to cytomegalovirus serostatus. Along with the roughly 710-subject first cohort, a separate validation cohort of over a hundred different subjects was used. To predict cytomegalovirus infection status, the study combined high-throughput TCR immunosequencing, statistical association of individual TCRs with disease status, and machine learning. A later analysis re-examined previously published TCR beta repertoires from more than 650 donors and added high-resolution HLA genotyping to investigate patterns of TCR occurrence. Rather than using new phenotypic data, the later analysis identified candidate immune exposures from TCR beta sequences and from how often those sequences occurred across donors. To decide whether each TCR beta V gene segment behaved as functional or pseudogenic, an earlier analysis of nearly 600 of the donors relied on high-throughput TCR beta sequencing. Donor age, sex, ethnicity and CMV serostatus were compiled alongside the repertoire data. In a later genetic analysis, genome-wide SNP genotypes for about 65% of the roughly 670 donors were used, and that subset was treated as a discovery cohort. Every discovery cohort repertoire had been produced on one sequencing platform. Class I and class II HLA loci were covered by the typing at four-digit resolution. The number of typed donors differed by locus: about 620-630 for A, B, C, DRB1 and DQB1; 500 to 550 for DQA1; fewer than 610 for DPA1; and some 470 for DPB1. Roughly five DR-DQ haplotypes were handled as single units for association and clustering because linkage in the cohort was strong. Among a few hundred genotyped donors of the cohort, an average of around 240,000 unique TCR beta nucleotide sequences were sequenced per donor, about a sixth of them non-productive.

The cohort consisted of 600 or so healthy bone marrow donors. All cohort members were sampled while nominally healthy, although unrecorded immune exposures were likely present. The donor was CMV seropositive and was included in the group of almost 300 seropositive cohort members. A peripheral blood sample was collected from each donor, and TCR beta sequencing was performed on peripheral blood mononuclear cells. The Qiagen DNeasy Blood Extraction Kit was used to extract genomic DNA from the blood cell samples. Remarks on this clone: There is no known antigen for this receptor.

Library preparation was by the immunoSEQ multiplex PCR assay. The multiplex PCR relied on a mix of 60 forward primers for TCR Vbeta segments and 13 reverse primers for TCR Jbeta segments. The CDR3 region of rearranged TCR beta genes was amplified from genomic DNA with a multiplex PCR assay. On the Illumina HiSeq System, the amplified TCR beta libraries were sequenced as 87-base-pair reads. The published analysis was carried out like this. A later analysis counted about 80 million unique TCR beta chains across the 550 to 800 repertoires, and about 10 million of these chains were shared by at least two donors. A nearest-neighbor algorithm error-corrected the raw reads and collapsed the reads into unique sequences, merging closely related sequences to remove PCR and sequencing errors. Alignment of CDR3 sequences to IMGT reference sequences was used to assign V, D and J gene segments. Each retained sequence needed at least a six-nucleotide match to both a V gene segment and a J gene segment. Rearrangements were called productive when the CDR3 lacked stop codons and stayed in frame with V and J; all others were non-productive. CDR3 was defined according to IMGT convention as the region running from the second conserved V-encoded cysteine to the conserved J-encoded phenylalanine. The earlier analysis of approximately 500 of the donors excluded sequences that lacked an unambiguous match to a single V gene segment. In an earlier analysis of 587 of the donors, a V segment was called functional when productive rearrangements were above 56.7%, and segregating when the standard deviation between donors exceeded 5%. A statistical classification framework was built for diagnosing cytomegalovirus status from the catalog of TCR beta chain sequences. V and J gene assignment, in a later analysis, came from comparing TCR nucleotide sequences with IMGT/GENE-DB human TR gene sequences. Using the TCRdist pipeline, a later analysis assigned CDR3 sequences along with most-parsimonious VDJ recombination scenarios. In a later analysis, each TCR beta chain was defined by its CDR3 amino acid sequence together with its V-gene family, and reads without a unique V-gene family were excluded. As a way to deal with suspected cross-contamination and a sequencing artifact, a later analysis dropped roughly 620 nucleotide sequences that were highly shared and had low generation probability. A later analysis calculated a clonal expansion index for each public chain from normalized within-repertoire ranks of inferred template counts. A later analysis computed generation probabilities with a VDJ recombination model fitted to out-of-frame rearrangements, and checked the results against IGoR. In a later analysis, hypergeometric tests were used to score TCR-TCR, TCR-HLA and TCR-CMV co-occurrence, with a repertoire-size bias correction applied to TCR pairs. False discovery rates were estimated in a later analysis by permuting HLA or CMV assignments 20 times. In a later analysis, co-occurring TCRs were grouped with DBSCAN, and TCRdist sequence similarity was added when clustering was performed within HLA-allele-positive subsets. Repertoires with fewer than 30,000 or more than 120,000 public chains, plus five repertoires with anomalous nucleotide sharing, were excluded from co-occurrence clustering. TCRdb stores this immuneACCESS table with in-frame sequences only. Part of the clones is absent; in the studies checked, under half of the shortfall reflects unresolved V genes, and no reason is known for the rest. For V, J and clone size, that table is used; D and trimming come from the DNA. This sample's records show tens of thousands of clones. The top ten hold more than 9% of the sample.

Counted from cysteine to phenylalanine, this CDR3 has 15 amino acids. The entry retains the CDR3 DNA only, 45 bases that are in frame from base 1. CDR1 SGHRS and CDR2 YFSETQ are derived from the germline V gene. V is pared back by 4 bases and J by 0 bases, with 13 bases lying between the germline termini. Results and caveats for the whole study, not just this receptor: In the study, around 160 TCR beta chains were listed as associated with cytomegalovirus. Most TCR sequences were seen in very few donors, while some public TCRs were found in many individuals. Only TCR beta chains were sequenced in this cohort, and the absence of alpha or paired-chain data limited detectable features. In an earlier analysis of about 540 of the donors, most TCR beta V segments were observed in productive rearrangements about 90% or about 30% of the time, broadly matching IMGT annotations. Sequencing depth was assumed to be roughly uniform across donors in the presence/absence analyses, though that assumption may not hold. Linkage disequilibrium might explain the correlated functional status among segregating V segments, but an unknown experimental factor could not be ruled out. In a later analysis, HLA-associated TCR beta chains were found to be more clonally expanded and to have lower generation probabilities than equally common non-associated chains. Because counts were too low, more than 15 rarely observed V segments, including chromosome 9 orphons, were left out of the earlier analysis of about 620 of the donors. Most CMV-associated TCR beta chains appeared to be HLA-restricted in a later analysis, and the HLA associations seemed to be driven largely by CMV exposure. According to a later analysis, TCR association rates differed among HLA loci, with DRB1 alleles showing the most associated TCRs and HLA-C alleles showing the fewest. Three of the identified cytomegalovirus-associated TCR beta chains were confirmed in vitro to be specific for cytomegalovirus antigens. Because HLA typing was unavailable for some donors at each locus, only the typed subset was used in association tests. An association between a missense DCLRE1C variant and V-gene and J-gene trimming of TCR beta chains was found in a later genetic analysis and replicated in an independent cohort. The authors suggested that the approach could potentially be extended to other disease states and immunological phenotypes. In a later genetic analysis, fewer N-insertions in productive TCRs were reported among donors in an Asian-associated ancestry cluster than the roughly 640-donor mean. Because the 87-base-pair reads could not distinguish some IMGT-functional V segments, including TRBV6-2 and TRBV6-3, those segments were excluded. Assigning TCR associations to individual alleles was difficult when HLA alleles, especially DR and DQ, strongly co-occurred. The sequencing pipeline was judged likely to have produced a cluster of highly shared sequence variants as a technical artifact. A further reported finding was that TCR beta sequences accurately predicted the HLA-A and HLA-B alleles for most subjects in the first cohort. In both the original and validation cohorts, the classifier was reported to diagnose cytomegalovirus status with high specificity and sensitivity. In a later analysis, some 17,000 TCR beta sequences were associated with specific HLA alleles at a false discovery rate of 0.05. For the cohort, immune exposure information was limited to CMV serostatus. In a later analysis, several top co-occurrence clusters were reported to appear linked to parvovirus B19, influenza, CMV and Epstein-Barr virus.

Here the chain combines TRBV5-1 and TRBJ1-1; a tentative D call is TRBD1 (6 bases match). This clonotype was obtained from a woman aged 30 to 39 in good health and CMV-seropositive. Sequencing input: PBMCs. The CDR3 has the sequence CASSGTSRMNTEAFF. The DNA is TGCGCCAGCAGCGGGACATCCCGAATGAACACTGAAGCTTTCTTT.